Presented here are 3 T cell receptor beta chains from one specimen sequenced in a study of CD8 T cells in Susac syndrome. With random hexamers, 0.5 to 1 ug RNA was reverse transcribed. TCRdb reprocessed the immunoSEQ multiplex PCR reads via MiXCR and lists one record per CDR3 protein. The sample records about 210,000 distinct CDR3 sequences, roughly 96% being singletons. Sequences were obtained from CD4+ T cells from PBMCs. The receptors come from a human donor with multiple sclerosis.

CDR3 DNA: TGTGCCAGCGGGGGGCCCTTCAATGAGCAGTTCTTC. Residues: CASGGPFNEQFF. This chain joins TRBV2 and TRBJ2-1; D possibly matches TRBD1 or TRBD2 (6 bases each). The CDR3 runs 12 residues. Germline V gene data show CDR1 as SNHLY and CDR2 as FYNNEI. V gave up 8 bases and J gave up 6 bases, with 11 bases separating them.

CDR3 bases: TGTGCCAGCAGCTTAACCCCGGACAGATTTAGGCCCCAGCATTTT. Translating it yields CASSLTPDRFRPQHF. This sequence joins TRBV27 and TRBJ1-5; maybe TRBD1 (6 bases). Deletions cut 6 bases from V and 9 bases from J, with 21 bases between. Germline V CDR1 and CDR2: MNHEY, SMNVEV (reference sequence). The CDR3 loop spans 15 amino acids.

The CDR3 loop is CASSQVLQLNTEAFF. The DNA of the CDR3 is TGTGCCAGCAGCCAAGTGCTCCAGCTGAACACTGAAGCTTTCTTT. The chain carries TRBV14 and TRBJ1-1; the D is unclear. The CDR3 covers 15 residues. V dropped 1 base and J dropped 0 bases, with 9 bases sitting between them. CDR1 SGHDN and CDR2 FVKESK come from the germline V gene.